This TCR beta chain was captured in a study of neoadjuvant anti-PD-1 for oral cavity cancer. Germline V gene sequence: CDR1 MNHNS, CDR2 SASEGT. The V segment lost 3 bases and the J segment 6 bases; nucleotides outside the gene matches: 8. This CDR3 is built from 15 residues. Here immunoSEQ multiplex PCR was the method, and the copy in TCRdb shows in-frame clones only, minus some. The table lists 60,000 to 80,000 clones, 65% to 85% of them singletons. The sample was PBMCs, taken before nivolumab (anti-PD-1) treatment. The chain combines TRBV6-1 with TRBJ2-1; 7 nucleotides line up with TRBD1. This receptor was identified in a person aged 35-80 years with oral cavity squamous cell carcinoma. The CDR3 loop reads CASSDPGTVRNEQFF. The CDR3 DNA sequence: TGTGCCAGCAGTGACCCCGGGACAGTTCGCAATGAGCAGTTCTTC.